Detailed here is one TCR beta chain. This entry is derived from a study of T cell changes during pregnancy in multiple sclerosis. The length of the CDR3 is 12 residues. The ends were cut back, 2 bases at V and 4 bases at J, with 5 bases in the middle. Germline lookup yields CDR1 MDHEN and CDR2 SYDVKM. Method: immunoSEQ multiplex PCR; TCRdb's copy keeps in-frame clones and lacks some. The data show about 64,000 clones, roughly 93% seen once. This receptor was taken from a female donor with multiple sclerosis, enrolled in a pregnancy study. The chain employs TRBV28 and TRBJ1-2; D is unclear. The material sequenced was peripheral blood, taken in the second trimester of pregnancy. This chain's CDR3 is CASSLTGYGYTF. CDR3 bases: TGTGCCAGCAGTTTAACGGGCTATGGCTACACCTTC.